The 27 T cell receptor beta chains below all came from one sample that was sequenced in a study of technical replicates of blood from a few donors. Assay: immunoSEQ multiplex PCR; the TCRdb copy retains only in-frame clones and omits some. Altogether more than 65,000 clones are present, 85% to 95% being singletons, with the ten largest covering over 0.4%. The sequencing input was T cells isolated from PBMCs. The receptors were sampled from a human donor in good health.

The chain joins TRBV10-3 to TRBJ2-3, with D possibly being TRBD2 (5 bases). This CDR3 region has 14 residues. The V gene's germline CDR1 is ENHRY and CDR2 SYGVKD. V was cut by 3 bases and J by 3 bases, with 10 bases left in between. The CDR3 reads CAISDQRPTDTQYF. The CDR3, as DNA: TGTGCCATCAGTGATCAGCGGCCTACAGATACGCAGTATTTT.

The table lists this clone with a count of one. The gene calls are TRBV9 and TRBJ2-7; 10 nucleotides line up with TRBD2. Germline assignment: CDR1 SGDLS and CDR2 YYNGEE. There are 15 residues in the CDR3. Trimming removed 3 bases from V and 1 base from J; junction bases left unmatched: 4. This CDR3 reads CASSGGAGGSYEQYF. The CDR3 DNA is TGTGCCAGCAGCGGGGGAGCGGGAGGGTCCTACGAGCAGTACTTC.

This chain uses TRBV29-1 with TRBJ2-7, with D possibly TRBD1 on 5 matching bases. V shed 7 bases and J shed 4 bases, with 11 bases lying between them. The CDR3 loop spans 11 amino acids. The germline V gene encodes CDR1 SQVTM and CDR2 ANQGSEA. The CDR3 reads CSALDTYEQYF. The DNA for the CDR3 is TGCAGCGCCTTGGACACTTACGAGCAGTACTTC.

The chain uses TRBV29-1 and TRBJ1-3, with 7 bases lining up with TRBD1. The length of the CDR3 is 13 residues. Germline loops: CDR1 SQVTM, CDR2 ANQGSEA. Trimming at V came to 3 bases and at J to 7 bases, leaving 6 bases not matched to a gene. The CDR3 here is CSVDQGEDNTIYF. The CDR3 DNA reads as TGCAGCGTTGACCAGGGGGAGGATAACACCATATATTTT.

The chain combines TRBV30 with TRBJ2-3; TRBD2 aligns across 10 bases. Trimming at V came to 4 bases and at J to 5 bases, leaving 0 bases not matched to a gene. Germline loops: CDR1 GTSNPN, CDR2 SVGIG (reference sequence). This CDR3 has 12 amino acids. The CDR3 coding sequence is TGTGCCTGGACTAGCGGGAGAGATACGCAGTATTTT. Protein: CAWTSGRDTQYF.

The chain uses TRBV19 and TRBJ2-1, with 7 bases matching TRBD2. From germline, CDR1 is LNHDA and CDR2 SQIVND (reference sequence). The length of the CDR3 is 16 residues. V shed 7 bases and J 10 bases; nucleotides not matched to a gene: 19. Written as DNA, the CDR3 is TGTGCCAGTACCATGAGGGGACTATCCCCGTCGAGCGAGCAGTTCTTC. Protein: CASTMRGLSPSSEQFF. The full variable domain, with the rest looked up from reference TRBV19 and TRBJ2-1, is DGGITQSPKYLFRKEGQNVTLSCEQNLNHDAMYWYRQDPGQGLRLIYYSQIVNDFQKGDIAEGYSVSREKKESFPLTVTSAQKNPTAFYLCASTMRGLSPSSEQFFGPGTRLTVL.

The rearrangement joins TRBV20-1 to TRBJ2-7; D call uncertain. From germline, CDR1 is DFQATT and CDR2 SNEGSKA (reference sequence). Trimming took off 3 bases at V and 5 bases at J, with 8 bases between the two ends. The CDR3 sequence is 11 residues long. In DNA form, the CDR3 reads TGCAGTGCTAGTTTAGCTGACGAGCAGTACTTC. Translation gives CSASLADEQYF.

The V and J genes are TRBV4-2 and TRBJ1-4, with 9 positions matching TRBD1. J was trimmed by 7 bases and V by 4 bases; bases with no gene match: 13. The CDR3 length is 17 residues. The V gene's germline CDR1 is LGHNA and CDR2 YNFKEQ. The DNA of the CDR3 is TGTGCCAGCAGCCCGGTGGGGACAGGGTTAATGGCTGAAAAACTGTTTTTT. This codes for CASSPVGTGLMAEKLFF.

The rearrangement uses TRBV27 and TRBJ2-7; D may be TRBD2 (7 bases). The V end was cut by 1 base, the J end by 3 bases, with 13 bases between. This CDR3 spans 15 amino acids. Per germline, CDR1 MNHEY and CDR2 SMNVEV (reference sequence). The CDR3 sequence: CASSLFAGEGYEQYF. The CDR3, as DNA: TGTGCCAGCAGTTTATTCGCAGGGGAGGGCTACGAGCAGTACTTC.

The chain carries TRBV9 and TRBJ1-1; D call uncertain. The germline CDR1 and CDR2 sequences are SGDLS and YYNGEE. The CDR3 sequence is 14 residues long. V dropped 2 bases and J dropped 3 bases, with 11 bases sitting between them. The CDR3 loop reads CASSVAPRDTEAFF. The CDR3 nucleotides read TGTGCCAGCAGCGTGGCCCCACGGGACACTGAAGCTTTCTTT.

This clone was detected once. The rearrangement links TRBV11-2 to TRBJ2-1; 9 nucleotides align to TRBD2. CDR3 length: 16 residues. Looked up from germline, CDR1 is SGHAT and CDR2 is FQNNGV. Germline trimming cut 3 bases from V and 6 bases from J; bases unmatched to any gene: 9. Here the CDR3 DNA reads TGTGCCAGCAGCTTGTCTAGCGGGAATGTTGGCAATGAGCAGTTCTTC. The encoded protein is CASSLSSGNVGNEQFF.

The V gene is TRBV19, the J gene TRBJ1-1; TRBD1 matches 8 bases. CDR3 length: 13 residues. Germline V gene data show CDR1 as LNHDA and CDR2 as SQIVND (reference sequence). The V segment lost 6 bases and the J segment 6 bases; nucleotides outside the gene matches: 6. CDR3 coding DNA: TGTGCCAGTAGGCGTCAGGGGGCCGCTGAAGCTTTCTTT. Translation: CASRRQGAAEAFF. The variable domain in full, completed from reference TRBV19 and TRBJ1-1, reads DGGITQSPKYLFRKEGQNVTLSCEQNLNHDAMYWYRQDPGQGLRLIYYSQIVNDFQKGDIAEGYSVSREKKESFPLTVTSAQKNPTAFYLCASRRQGAAEAFFGQGTRLTVV.

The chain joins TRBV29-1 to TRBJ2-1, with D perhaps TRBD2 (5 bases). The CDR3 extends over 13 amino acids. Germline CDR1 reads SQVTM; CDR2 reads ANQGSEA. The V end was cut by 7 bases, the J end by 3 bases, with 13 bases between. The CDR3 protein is CSAPGSGYNEQFF. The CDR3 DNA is TGCAGCGCCCCGGGATCGGGCTACAATGAGCAGTTCTTC.

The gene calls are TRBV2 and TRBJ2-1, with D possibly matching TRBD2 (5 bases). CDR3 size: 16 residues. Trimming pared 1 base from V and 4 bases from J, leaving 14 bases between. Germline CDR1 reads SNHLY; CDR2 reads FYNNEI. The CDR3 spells CASSEVGRSSYNEQFF. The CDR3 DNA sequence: TGTGCCAGCAGTGAAGTAGGGAGAAGTAGTTACAATGAGCAGTTCTTC.

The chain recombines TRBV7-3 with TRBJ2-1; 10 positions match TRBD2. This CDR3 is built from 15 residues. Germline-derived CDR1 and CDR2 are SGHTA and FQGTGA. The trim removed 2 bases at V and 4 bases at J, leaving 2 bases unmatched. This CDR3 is CASSLLAGAYNEQFF. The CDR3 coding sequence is TGTGCCAGCAGCTTACTAGCGGGAGCTTACAATGAGCAGTTCTTC.

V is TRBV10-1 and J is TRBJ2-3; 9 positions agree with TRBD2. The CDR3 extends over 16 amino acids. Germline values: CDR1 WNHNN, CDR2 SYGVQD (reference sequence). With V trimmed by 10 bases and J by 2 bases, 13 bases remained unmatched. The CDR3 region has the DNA TGCGCCACCTCCGACGGCAGACTAGCGGCCACAGATACGCAGTATTTT. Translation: CATSDGRLAATDTQYF.

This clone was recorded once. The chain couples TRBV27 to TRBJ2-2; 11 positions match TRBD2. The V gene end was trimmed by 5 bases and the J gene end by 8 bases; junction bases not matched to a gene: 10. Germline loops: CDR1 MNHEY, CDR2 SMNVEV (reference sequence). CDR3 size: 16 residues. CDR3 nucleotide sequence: TGTGCCAGCAGTCTCCGGACTAGCGGGTATTCGGGGGAGCTGTTTTTT. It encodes CASSLRTSGYSGELFF.

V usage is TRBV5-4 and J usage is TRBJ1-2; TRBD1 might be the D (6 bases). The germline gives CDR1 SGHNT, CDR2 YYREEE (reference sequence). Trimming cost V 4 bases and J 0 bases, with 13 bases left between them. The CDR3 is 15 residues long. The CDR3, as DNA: TGTGCCAGCAGCCTCACGGACAGAACTAACTATGGCTACACCTTC. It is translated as CASSLTDRTNYGYTF.

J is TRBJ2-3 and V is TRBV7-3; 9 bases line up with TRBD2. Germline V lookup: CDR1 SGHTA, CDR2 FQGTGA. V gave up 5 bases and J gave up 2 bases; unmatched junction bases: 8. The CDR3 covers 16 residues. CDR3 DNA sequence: TGTGCCAGCAGCGTGGAGGGACTAGCAATCACAGATACGCAGTATTTT. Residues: CASSVEGLAITDTQYF.

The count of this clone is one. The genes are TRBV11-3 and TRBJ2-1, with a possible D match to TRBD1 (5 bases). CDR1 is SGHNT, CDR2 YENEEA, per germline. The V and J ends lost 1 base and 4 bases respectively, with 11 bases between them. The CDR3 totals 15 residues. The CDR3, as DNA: TGTGCCAGCAGCTTAGGAAGCGACAGATACAATGAGCAGTTCTTC. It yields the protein CASSLGSDRYNEQFF.

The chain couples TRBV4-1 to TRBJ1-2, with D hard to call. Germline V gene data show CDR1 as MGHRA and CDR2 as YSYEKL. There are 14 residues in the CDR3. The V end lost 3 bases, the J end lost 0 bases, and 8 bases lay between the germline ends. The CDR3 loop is CASSQSGANYGYTF. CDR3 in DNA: TGCGCCAGCAGCCAGTCCGGTGCTAACTATGGCTACACCTTC.

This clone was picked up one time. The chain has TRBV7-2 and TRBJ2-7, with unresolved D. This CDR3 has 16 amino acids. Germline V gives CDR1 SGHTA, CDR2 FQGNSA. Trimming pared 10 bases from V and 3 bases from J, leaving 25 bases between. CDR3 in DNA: TGTGCCAACCTTAAAGCCCGTCTAGAGCTTTACTACGAGCAGTACTTC. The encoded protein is CANLKARLELYYEQYF.

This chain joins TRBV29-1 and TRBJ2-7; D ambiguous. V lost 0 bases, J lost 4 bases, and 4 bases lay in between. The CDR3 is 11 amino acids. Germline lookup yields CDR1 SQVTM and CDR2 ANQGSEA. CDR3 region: CSVEDQYEQYF. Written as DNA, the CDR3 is TGCAGCGTTGAAGATCAATACGAGCAGTACTTC.

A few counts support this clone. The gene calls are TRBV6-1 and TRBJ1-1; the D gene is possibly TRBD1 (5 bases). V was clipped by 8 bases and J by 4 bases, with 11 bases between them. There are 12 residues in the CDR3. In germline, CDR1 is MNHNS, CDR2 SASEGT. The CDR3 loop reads CASGGGLTEAFF. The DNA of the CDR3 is TGTGCCAGCGGCGGGGGTCTCACTGAAGCTTTCTTT.

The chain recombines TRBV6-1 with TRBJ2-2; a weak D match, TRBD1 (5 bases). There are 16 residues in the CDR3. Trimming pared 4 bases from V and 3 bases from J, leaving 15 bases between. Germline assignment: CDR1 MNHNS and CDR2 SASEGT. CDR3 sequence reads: CASSVAAGWDTGELFF. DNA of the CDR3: TGTGCCAGCAGTGTGGCGGCAGGGTGGGACACCGGGGAGCTGTTTTTT.

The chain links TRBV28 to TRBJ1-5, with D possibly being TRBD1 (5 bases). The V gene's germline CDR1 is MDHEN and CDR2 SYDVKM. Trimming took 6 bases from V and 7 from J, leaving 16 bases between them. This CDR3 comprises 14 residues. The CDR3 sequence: CASRSAGRGQPQHF. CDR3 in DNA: TGTGCCAGCAGAAGCGCAGGGAGGGGACAGCCCCAGCATTTT.

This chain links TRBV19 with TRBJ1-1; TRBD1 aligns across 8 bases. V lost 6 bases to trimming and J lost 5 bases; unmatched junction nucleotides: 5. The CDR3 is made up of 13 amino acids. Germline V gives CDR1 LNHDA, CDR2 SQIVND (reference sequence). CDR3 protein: CASRQQGGTEAFF. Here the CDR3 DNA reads TGTGCCAGTAGGCAACAGGGGGGGACTGAAGCTTTCTTT.